The 21 T cell receptor beta chains below come from one sample, sequenced in a study of cytomegalovirus exposure and HLA in healthy donors (dated by TCRdb to 2016 to 2017). The method behind the library was the immunoSEQ multiplex PCR assay. For the multiplex PCR, a mixture combining 60 forward primers for TCR Vbeta segments and 13 reverse primers for TCR Jbeta segments was used. The source is immuneACCESS, and TCRdb retained only in-frame sequences with V and J called. Part of the clones is not carried over; for the studies checked, unresolved V genes explain less than half of this, and the remainder is unexplained. The sample table contains some 100,000 clones; only one count was recorded for 75% of them. Jointly, the top ten make up around 14% of the sample. Source material: PBMCs. The receptors originated from a male donor in good health and CMV-seropositive.

The chain recombines TRBV4-2 with TRBJ2-3, with a tentative D call TRBD2 (6 bases). The V gene's germline CDR1 is LGHNA and CDR2 YNFKEQ. This CDR3 is built from 12 residues. V was clipped by 4 bases and J by 14 bases, with 16 bases between them. CDR3: CASSPWRGAAYF. The CDR3 DNA is TGTGCCAGCAGCCCCTGGCGCGGGGCCGCGTATTTT.

This chain uses TRBV10-3 with TRBJ2-1, with D possibly TRBD2 on 5 matching bases. Trimming shortened V by 9 bases and J by 8 bases, and 20 bases separated the two germline ends. This CDR3 has 14 amino acids. Germline CDR1 reads ENHRY; CDR2 reads SYGVKD. CDR3 coding DNA: TGTGCCATATCCCAAGCGGCTAGCACCGATGAGCAGTTCTTC. Its translation is CAISQAASTDEQFF.

The chain couples TRBV29-1 to TRBJ2-7; a weak D match, TRBD2 (6 bases). Germline values: CDR1 SQVTM, CDR2 ANQGSEA. Between the trimmed V and J ends, which lost 6 bases and 0 bases, there was a span of 27 bases. There are 18 residues in the CDR3. The CDR3 protein is CSVTLFRFRGKSSYEQYF. CDR3 in DNA: TGCAGCGTGACCCTTTTTCGTTTCCGGGGGAAGAGCTCCTACGAGCAGTACTTC.

The chain joins TRBV4-3 to TRBJ2-3; 7 bases are shared with TRBD1. The CDR3 is made up of 15 amino acids. Germline V gives CDR1 LGHNA, CDR2 YSLEER. V shed 0 bases and J 4 bases; nucleotides not matched to a gene: 4. CDR3 nucleotide sequence: TGCGCCAGCAGCCAAGAGGGACAGTCGGCAGATACGCAGTATTTT. It is translated as CASSQEGQSADTQYF.

The CDR3 sequence: CASSSSVRQGTLGYTF. The DNA of the CDR3 is TGTGCCAGCAGCTCATCCGTCCGACAGGGCACTCTCGGCTACACCTTC. The chain is built from TRBV13 and TRBJ1-2, with 7 bases aligning to TRBD1. The junction had 16 bases not matched to a gene; V was cut back by 4 bases and J by 8 bases. Germline CDR1 reads PRHDT; CDR2 reads FYEKMQ (reference sequence). There are 16 residues in the CDR3.

This chain's CDR3 is CASSSRQGAKFEQFF. CDR3 DNA: TGCGCCAGCAGCTCCAGACAGGGCGCTAAGTTCGAGCAGTTCTTC. The rearrangement uses TRBV5-1 and TRBJ2-1; 7 nucleotides match TRBD1. With 3 bases clipped from V and 10 bases from J, the junction kept 13 bases outside the gene matches. The germline CDR1 and CDR2 sequences are SGHRS and YFSETQ. This CDR3 has 15 amino acids.

The rearrangement joins TRBV7-3 to TRBJ1-1; possibly TRBD1 for D (6 bases). Germline V gene sequence: CDR1 SGHTA, CDR2 FQGTGA. The CDR3 covers 14 residues. V lost 5 bases and J 0 bases, leaving 10 bases between the germline ends. CDR3 amino acids: CASSLGTLNTEAFF. CDR3 DNA sequence: TGTGCCAGCAGCCTAGGGACACTGAACACTGAAGCTTTCTTT.

The chain employs TRBV10-1 and TRBJ1-1; a weak D match, TRBD1 (5 bases). V dropped 4 bases and J dropped 7 bases, with 10 bases sitting between them. There are 12 residues in the CDR3. CDR1 and CDR2 (germline): WNHNN, SYGVQD (reference sequence). The CDR3 nucleotides read TGCGCCAGCAGTGCAGGGCAGTGTGAAGCTTTCTTT. It is translated as CASSAGQCEAFF.

V is TRBV13 and J is TRBJ1-2; D is unresolved. V dropped 9 bases and J dropped 0 bases, with 14 bases sitting between them. The V gene's germline CDR1 is PRHDT and CDR2 FYEKMQ (reference sequence). The CDR3 contains 14 residues. The CDR3 nucleotides read TGTGCCAGTCGGACGCGGGGAGCTAACTATGGCTACACCTTC. Translated, it gives CASRTRGANYGYTF.

The chain combines TRBV6-5 with TRBJ1-1, with D possibly being TRBD1 (6 bases). The germline V and J ends were trimmed by 6 bases and 8 bases, with 13 bases remaining between them. The CDR3 length is 12 residues. CDR1 is MNHEY, CDR2 SVGAGI, per germline. The CDR3 nucleotides are TGTGCCAGCAGCCCGGGACAATTAGAAGCTTTCTTT. It codes for CASSPGQLEAFF.

This chain connects TRBV19 to TRBJ2-1, with TRBD1 matching 11 bases. Trimming took 5 bases from V and 8 from J; bases not matched to a gene: 8. CDR3 length: 15 amino acids. The germline CDR1 and CDR2 sequences are LNHDA and SQIVND (reference sequence). CDR3 sequence (DNA): TGTGCCAGTAGTCCGGGGACAGGGGGACTCTATGAGCAGTTCTTC. This codes for CASSPGTGGLYEQFF. Based on the CDR3 plus reference TRBV19 and TRBJ2-1, the full variable domain is DGGITQSPKYLFRKEGQNVTLSCEQNLNHDAMYWYRQDPGQGLRLIYYSQIVNDFQKGDIAEGYSVSREKKESFPLTVTSAQKNPTAFYLCASSPGTGGLYEQFFGPGTRLTVL.

This chain connects TRBV11-3 to TRBJ1-2, with 11 bases fitting TRBD1. V dropped 1 base and J dropped 2; count of bases not matched to a gene: 0. Germline V gene lookup returns CDR1 SGHNT and CDR2 YENEEA. The CDR3 runs to 15 residues. CDR3 nucleotide sequence: TGTGCCAGCAGCTTAGGGGACAGGGGGAACTATGGCTACACCTTC. Its translation: CASSLGDRGNYGYTF.

The rearrangement uses TRBV6-1 and TRBJ2-4, with TRBD2 matching 11 bases. CDR3 length: 13 residues. With V trimmed by 8 bases and J by 6 bases, 3 bases remained unmatched. Germline loops: CDR1 MNHNS, CDR2 SASEGT. CDR3 sequence (DNA): TGTGCCAGCCACGGGACTAGCGGAAACATTCAGTACTTC. This gives the protein CASHGTSGNIQYF.

The rearrangement joins TRBV5-1 to TRBJ2-7; 10 bases agree with TRBD1. CDR3 size: 16 residues. V dropped 1 base and J dropped 5; count of bases not matched to a gene: 9. Germline CDR1 reads SGHRS; CDR2 reads YFSETQ. CDR3 nucleotide sequence: TGCGCCAGCAGCTTGTGGGCCCGGACAGGGGGGGACGAGCAGTACTTC. Its translation is CASSLWARTGGDEQYF. The entire variable domain, with the rest obtained from reference TRBV5-1 and TRBJ2-7, is as follows: KAGVTQTPRYLIKTRGQQVTLSCSPISGHRSVSWYQQTPGQGLQFLFEYFSETQRNKGNFPGRFSGRQFSNSRSEMNVSTLELGDSALYLCASSLWARTGGDEQYFGPGTRLTVT.

The rearrangement uses TRBV6-5 and TRBJ1-1, with D unclear. CDR1 MNHEY and CDR2 SVGAGI come from the germline V gene. Trimming took 6 bases from V and 1 from J, leaving 15 bases between them. The CDR3 runs to 15 residues. CDR3 in amino acids: CASSWGAGWNTEAFF. The CDR3 bases are TGTGCCAGCAGCTGGGGAGCAGGTTGGAACACTGAAGCTTTCTTT.

This chain uses TRBV5-8 with TRBJ1-1; D gene uncertain. The germline gives CDR1 SGHTS, CDR2 YDEGEE. The CDR3 runs to 14 residues. The V end was cut by 2 bases, the J end by 1 base, with 9 bases between. DNA for the CDR3: TGTGCCAGCAGCTTATTTCCGCGGAACACTGAAGCTTTCTTT. Its translation is CASSLFPRNTEAFF.

The chain is built from TRBV5-6 and TRBJ1-6; 8 bases agree with TRBD1. V dropped 4 bases and J dropped 2; count of bases not matched to a gene: 8. Germline CDR1 is SGHDT and CDR2 is YYEEEE. CDR3 length equals 17 residues. The CDR3 reads CASSPGDRGPYNSPLHF. CDR3 in DNA: TGTGCCAGCAGCCCCGGAGACAGGGGACCCTATAATTCACCCCTCCACTTT.

This chain links TRBV5-1 with TRBJ1-6; D is unclear. V dropped 0 bases and J dropped 8 bases, with 9 bases sitting between them. This CDR3 contains 14 residues. Germline values: CDR1 SGHRS, CDR2 YFSETQ. CDR3 region: CASSLGGSDSPLHF. CDR3 DNA sequence: TGCGCCAGCAGCTTGGGCGGTAGCGATTCACCCCTCCACTTT.

The chain joins TRBV27 to TRBJ2-3; 8 nucleotides align to TRBD2. CDR3 length: 14 amino acids. The germline V gene has CDR1 MNHEY and CDR2 SMNVEV (reference sequence). Losses at the gene ends were 6 bases for V and 4 bases for J; bases not matched to a gene: 6. The CDR3 DNA follows: TGTGCCAGCAGCCGGGGACTAGTCCCAGATACGCAGTATTTT. This codes for CASSRGLVPDTQYF.

This clone occurred once. The chain has TRBV7-2 and TRBJ2-7, with 10 positions matching TRBD2. V trimming: 1 base; J trimming: 5 bases; junction bases outside the gene matches: 5. This CDR3 region has 15 residues. CDR1 is SGHTA, CDR2 FQGNSA, per germline. As DNA, the CDR3 is TGTGCCAGCAGCTTAGAGCGGGGGGGCTTCGACGAGCAGTACTTC. It specifies CASSLERGGFDEQYF.

The gene calls are TRBV4-2 and TRBJ1-4, with D tentatively TRBD1 (6 bases). The germline V gene has CDR1 LGHNA and CDR2 YNFKEQ. The V end lost 1 base, the J end lost 4 bases, and 16 bases lay between the germline ends. This CDR3 contains 17 residues. The CDR3 bases are TGTGCCAGCAGCCAAGGCAATTCGGACAGAAGTAATGAAAAACTGTTTTTT. Translation gives CASSQGNSDRSNEKLFF.